One sample yielded the 21 T cell receptor beta chains listed below, sequenced in a study of shared clonotypes between healthy human individuals. Sequenced by immunoSEQ multiplex PCR; TCRdb stores in-frame clones only, minus some. The table has about 520,000 clones, around 80% seen once. Specimen: PBMCs. The receptors were gathered from a woman between 40 and 55 years old in good health. Some clones in this sample may be carry-over from other donors' samples.

The V call is TRBV4-3, the J call TRBJ2-3, with D possibly being TRBD2 (6 bases). Germline lookup yields CDR1 LGHNA and CDR2 YSLEER. This CDR3 is 16 amino acids long. Trimming shortened V by 2 bases and J by 3 bases, and 15 bases separated the two germline ends. The CDR3 region has the DNA TGCGCCAGCAGCCAACGTCGGGAGATAAGGACAGATACGCAGTATTTT. Its protein product is CASSQRREIRTDTQYF.

This clone was found a few times. J is TRBJ2-2 and V is TRBV6-5; possibly TRBD1 for D (7 bases). Germline lookup yields CDR1 MNHEY and CDR2 SVGAGI. Deletions cut 6 bases from V and 4 bases from J, with 15 bases between. CDR3 length: 15 amino acids. The CDR3 DNA reads as TGTGCCAGCAGAGAGACAGGGAGGTTCACCGGGGAGCTGTTTTTT. It is translated as CASRETGRFTGELFF.

This clone came up many times. The chain links TRBV4-1 to TRBJ1-5, with D hard to call. V shed 3 bases and J shed 0 bases, with 9 bases lying between them. The CDR3 is 15 amino acids. In germline, CDR1 is MGHRA, CDR2 YSYEKL. The CDR3 sequence is CASSQKINSNQPQHF. CDR3 coding DNA: TGCGCCAGCAGCCAGAAGATAAATAGCAATCAGCCCCAGCATTTT.

This clone was recorded once. The V call is TRBV30, the J call TRBJ2-1, with TRBD2 matching over 7 bases. Germline CDR1 and CDR2: GTSNPN and SVGIG (reference sequence). With 2 bases clipped from V and 6 bases from J, the junction kept 7 bases outside the gene matches. The CDR3 spans 14 residues. CDR3 loop: CAWSMGEGGNEQFF. CDR3 bases: TGTGCCTGGAGTATGGGGGAGGGCGGCAATGAGCAGTTCTTC.

This clone was counted ten times or more. The V gene is TRBV7-3, the J gene TRBJ2-2; D possibly uses TRBD1 or TRBD2 (5 bases each). In germline, CDR1 is SGHTA, CDR2 FQGTGA. The CDR3 is 13 residues long. The V gene lost 5 bases and the J gene lost 7 bases, with 11 bases spanning the gap. CDR3 in amino acids: CASSGVRGGELFF. Here the CDR3 DNA reads TGTGCCAGCAGCGGGGTGAGGGGCGGGGAGCTGTTTTTT.

The rearrangement joins TRBV9 to TRBJ2-1; D might be TRBD2 (6 bases). Deletions cut 0 bases from V and 0 bases from J, with 10 bases between. The germline CDR1 and CDR2 sequences are SGDLS and YYNGEE. The CDR3 has 16 amino acids. As DNA, the CDR3 is TGTGCCAGCAGCGTAGCGGGGGTAAGCTCCTACAATGAGCAGTTCTTC. Amino acid sequence: CASSVAGVSSYNEQFF.

The rearrangement links TRBV7-9 to TRBJ1-2; the match to TRBD1 covers 8 bases. Germline V gene data show CDR1 as SEHNR and CDR2 as FQNEAQ (reference sequence). V shed 4 bases and J 6 bases; nucleotides not matched to a gene: 7. The CDR3 is 14 amino acids. The CDR3 bases are TGTGCCAGCAGCTCTGGACAGGGAAGAAATGGCTACACCTTC. It specifies CASSSGQGRNGYTF.

This clone was detected many times. The chain has TRBV27 and TRBJ1-1, with 8 bases lining up with TRBD1. Trimming took 7 bases from V and 4 from J; bases not matched to a gene: 14. The CDR3 has 16 amino acids. Germline CDR1 reads MNHEY; CDR2 reads SMNVEV (reference sequence). This chain's CDR3 is CASTSQGGRGPTEAFF. The CDR3 DNA follows: TGTGCCAGCACATCCCAGGGGGGCAGGGGGCCCACTGAAGCTTTCTTT.

This chain connects TRBV5-1 to TRBJ2-3, with 7 bases fitting TRBD1. This CDR3 has 15 amino acids. Germline V gene lookup returns CDR1 SGHRS and CDR2 YFSETQ. V dropped 0 bases and J dropped 6; count of bases not matched to a gene: 7. The CDR3 DNA is TGCGCCAGCAGCTTGGAGGGGGCTTTTGGTGATACGCAGTATTTT. The encoded protein is CASSLEGAFGDTQYF.

This clone showed up just a few times. The CDR3 DNA reads TGTGCCAGCAGGATTACAGGAAAACCCACCGGGGAGCTGTTTTTT. Translated, it gives CASRITGKPTGELFF. V usage is TRBV28 and J usage is TRBJ2-2; weak D call: TRBD1 (5 bases). The ends were cut back, 6 bases at V and 4 bases at J, with 15 bases in the middle. The CDR3 runs to 15 residues. The germline CDR1 and CDR2 sequences are MDHEN and SYDVKM.

This clone has only one observation. The CDR3 DNA reads TGTGCCAGCAGTAAGGATTTGTATAACACTGAAGCTTTCTTT. It specifies CASSKDLYNTEAFF. The chain employs TRBV28 and TRBJ1-1; the D is unclear. V was shortened by 5 bases and J by 2 bases, with 12 bases between the two germline ends. This CDR3 region has 14 residues. Per the germline V gene, CDR1 is MDHEN and CDR2 is SYDVKM.

The chain links TRBV2 to TRBJ2-5; possible D gene TRBD1, 6 bases. Germline V gene sequence: CDR1 SNHLY, CDR2 FYNNEI. The CDR3 sequence is 14 residues long. Between the trimmed V and J ends, which lost 4 bases and 2 bases, there was a span of 11 bases. The CDR3 DNA sequence: TGTGCCAGCAGTGCACAGGGTCTACAAGAGACCCAGTACTTC. Translated, it gives CASSAQGLQETQYF.

This chain links TRBV7-3 with TRBJ2-1; 13 nucleotides align to TRBD2. The V segment lost 5 bases and the J segment 10 bases; nucleotides outside the gene matches: 11. The CDR3 contains 16 residues. CDR1 and CDR2 from the germline V gene are SGHTA and FQGTGA. The DNA of the CDR3 is TGTGCCAGCAGCCCGACTAGCGGGAGGACATTTGGAGAGCAGTTCTTC. It specifies CASSPTSGRTFGEQFF.

The CDR3 protein is CAWSREGHEQFF. The CDR3 DNA reads as TGTGCCTGGTCCCGAGAAGGGCATGAGCAGTTCTTC. J is TRBJ2-1 and V is TRBV30; no definite D call. The CDR3 has 12 residues. Per germline, CDR1 GTSNPN and CDR2 SVGIG (reference sequence). The ends were cut back, 5 bases at V and 8 bases at J, with 13 bases in the middle.

Comments on this clone: At one of its ends the junction is not consistent with the germline gene, which may arise from a read error. This chain links TRBV30 with TRBJ2-3; 14 nucleotides agree with TRBD2. CDR1 is GTSNPN, CDR2 SVGIG, per germline (reference sequence). The CDR3 has 13 residues. DNA for the CDR3: TGTGCCTGGACCCCGGACCCGGGACTAGCGGGAGACTTT. Its translation is CAWTPDPGLAGDF.

The chain combines TRBV30 with TRBJ2-7, with 7 bases lining up with TRBD1. Germline V gene data show CDR1 as GTSNPN and CDR2 as SVGIG (reference sequence). This CDR3 comprises 15 residues. J was trimmed by 0 bases and V by 3 bases; bases with no gene match: 8. The CDR3 nucleotides read TGTGCCTGGAGAACCGGGACAGACAGCTCCTACGAGCAGTACTTC. Its protein product is CAWRTGTDSSYEQYF.

CDR3 in amino acids: CAWSRTSGSYEQYF. Here the CDR3 DNA reads TGTGCCTGGAGCAGGACTAGCGGGTCGTACGAGCAGTACTTC. The chain recombines TRBV30 with TRBJ2-7, with 11 bases lining up with TRBD2. The CDR3 is 14 amino acids. Germline CDR1 GTSNPN, CDR2 SVGIG (reference sequence). With 3 bases clipped from V and 4 bases from J, the junction kept 5 bases outside the gene matches.

The chain employs TRBV15 and TRBJ2-7, with 8 bases lining up with TRBD2. V lost 8 bases, J lost 0 bases, and 6 bases stayed unmatched. In germline, CDR1 is LNHNV, CDR2 YYDKDF (reference sequence). The CDR3 covers 14 residues. Written as DNA, the CDR3 is TGTGCCACCTCGGGGGGGTCCCGCTCCTACGAGCAGTACTTC. Its protein product is CATSGGSRSYEQYF.

The rearrangement joins TRBV6-6 to TRBJ2-7; 12 bases are a match to TRBD1. The germline V gene has CDR1 MNHNY and CDR2 SVGAGI (reference sequence). After removal of 4 bases from V and 6 bases from J, the junction contained 4 bases not matched to a gene. The CDR3 has 14 residues. CDR3 in amino acids: CASSWDRGQGEQYF. CDR3 nucleotide sequence: TGTGCCAGCAGTTGGGACAGGGGGCAGGGCGAGCAGTACTTC.

This clone was observed at least ten times. The chain couples TRBV7-2 to TRBJ2-7; 9 bases agree with TRBD2. CDR1 is SGHTA, CDR2 FQGNSA, per germline. V gave up 1 base and J gave up 3 bases; unmatched junction bases: 10. The CDR3 is 17 residues long. The CDR3 here is CASSLGGREREVYEQYF. CDR3 bases: TGTGCCAGCAGCTTAGGGGGGAGGGAGCGGGAGGTCTACGAGCAGTACTTC. Full variable domain (outside the CDR3, taken from reference TRBV7-2 and TRBJ2-7): GAGVSQSPSNKVTEKGKDVELRCDPISGHTALYWYRQSLGQGLEFLIYFQGNSAPDKSGLPSDRFSAERTGGSVSTLTIQRTQQEDSAVYLCASSLGGREREVYEQYFGPGTRLTVT.

Worth noting for this clone: A much more abundant neighbour one base away suggests this may be a read error. The J gene is TRBJ2-3, the V gene TRBV27; no clear D. V was shortened by 8 bases and J by 6 bases, with 9 bases between the two germline ends. Germline V gene sequence: CDR1 MNHEY, CDR2 SMNVEV (reference sequence). The CDR3 runs 11 residues. CDR3 region: CASGPRDTQYF. DNA of the CDR3: TGTGCCAGCGGTCCCCGGGATACGCAGTATTTT.